Detailed here is one T cell receptor (beta chain). J gave up 4 bases and V 0 bases, and 4 bases lay outside the gene matches. CDR3 length: 15 amino acids. Germline CDR1 reads SGDLS; CDR2 reads YYNGEE. Per the authors' pipeline: Researchers report that nucleated cell counts were estimated from reference gene primer amplification. Sequencing used immunoSEQ multiplex PCR; TCRdb keeps in-frame clones, though not all of them. From that table come the V and J calls and clone size; the DNA was used to work out D and trimming. This table has about 81,000 clones, about 90% appearing once. The entry originates in a study of blood T cell repertoires in COVID-19. Study-wide background: Whether acute or convalescent, the COVID-19 samples came from the United States, Italy and Spain. T cells, B-cell-depleted T cells, or PBMCs provided the cDNA or gDNA that served as material.

This sequence joins TRBV9 and TRBJ2-5; 9 bases line up with TRBD2. Specimen: peripheral blood. This receptor was taken from a woman of 80 years or more with acute or convalescent COVID-19. CDR3 in DNA: TGTGCCAGCAGCGTAGATAGCGGGAGTGGAGAGACCCAGTACTTC. Translated, it gives CASSVDSGSGETQYF.